The 21 T cell receptor beta chains given below trace back to one sample, sequenced in a study of control samples from healthy donors and cancer patients. Assay: immunoSEQ multiplex PCR; the TCRdb copy retains only in-frame clones and omits some. The sample yields 120,000 or so clones, 87% seen once. Sequenced input: blood. The receptors stem from a man in his late teens or twenties in good health.

The chain recombines TRBV6-6 with TRBJ1-5; D is undetermined. This CDR3 comprises 12 residues. Germline V gene sequence: CDR1 MNHNY, CDR2 SVGAGI (reference sequence). Trimming cost V 11 bases and J 5 bases, with 13 bases left between them. The CDR3 DNA reads TGTGCCTCGGGCGGGTTTTATCAGCCCCAGCATTTT. Protein: CASGGFYQPQHF.

The chain has TRBV18 and TRBJ2-2; 7 nucleotides agree with TRBD1. This CDR3 region has 15 residues. V was clipped by 0 bases and J by 7 bases; unmatched bases: 5. In germline, CDR1 is KGHSH, CDR2 LQKENI. The CDR3 DNA sequence: TGTGCCAGCTCACCACCATACAGGGGTAGCGGGGAGCTGTTTTTT. This encodes CASSPPYRGSGELFF.

The chain carries TRBV7-3 and TRBJ2-3; D not certain. The germline gives CDR1 SGHTA, CDR2 FQGTGA. V gave up 6 bases and J gave up 0 bases, with 13 bases separating them. CDR3 length: 15 amino acids. CDR3 region: CASSSTASSTDTQYF. The CDR3 DNA follows: TGTGCCAGCAGTTCTACAGCTTCTAGCACAGATACGCAGTATTTT. Looking up the rest from reference TRBV7-3 and TRBJ2-3 gives the full variable domain: GAGVSQTPSNKVTEKGKYVELRCDPISGHTALYWYRQSLGQGPEFLIYFQGTGAADDSGLPNDRFFAVRPEGSVSTLKIQRTERGDSAVYLCASSSTASSTDTQYFGPGTRLTVL.

A few counts support this clone. The rearrangement uses TRBV3-1 (or the pseudogene TRBV3-2) and TRBJ2-7; tentative D call: TRBD1 (6 bases). V was clipped by 5 bases and J by 6 bases, with 14 bases between them. CDR3 length: 13 residues. Germline CDR1 LGHDT, CDR2 YNNKEL (reference sequence). Here the CDR3 DNA reads TGTGCCAGCAGCTATTCAGGGGCTGCCGAGCAGTACTTC. It yields the protein CASSYSGAAEQYF.

The chain recombines TRBV27 with TRBJ2-7; 10 nucleotides align to TRBD1. The length of the CDR3 is 16 residues. Germline values: CDR1 MNHEY, CDR2 SMNVEV (reference sequence). Trimming removed 2 bases from V and 1 base from J; junction bases left unmatched: 5. CDR3 sequence reads: CASSLTGQGGSYEQYF. The CDR3 nucleotides read TGTGCCAGCAGTTTAACTGGACAGGGGGGTTCCTACGAGCAGTACTTC.

The J gene is TRBJ2-7, the V gene TRBV19; 9 bases map to TRBD2. Trimming took 9 bases from V and 3 from J; bases not matched to a gene: 9. The length of the CDR3 is 14 residues. Germline CDR1 and CDR2: LNHDA and SQIVND (reference sequence). The CDR3 DNA reads as TGTGCCAGCGCGGGAGGGGTAGGGAACTACGAGCAGTACTTC. Protein product: CASAGGVGNYEQYF.

The V call is TRBV28, the J call TRBJ2-7, with 11 positions matching TRBD1. There are 16 residues in the CDR3. V lost 7 bases to trimming and J lost 2 bases; unmatched junction nucleotides: 10. CDR1 is MDHEN, CDR2 SYDVKM, per germline. The CDR3 DNA follows: TGTGCCAGCATGACCATAGGACAGGGGGCTCCCTACGAGCAGTACTTC. Its protein is CASMTIGQGAPYEQYF.

This chain links TRBV27 with TRBJ1-1; D is unresolved. Germline values: CDR1 MNHEY, CDR2 SMNVEV (reference sequence). The CDR3 runs 14 residues. V was shortened by 6 bases and J by 0 bases, with 11 bases between the two germline ends. The CDR3 protein is CASSYTVMNTEAFF. The CDR3, as DNA: TGTGCCAGCAGCTATACTGTCATGAACACTGAAGCTTTCTTT.

This chain joins TRBV4-3 and TRBJ2-5; D is uncertain. Germline V gene data show CDR1 as LGHNA and CDR2 as YSLEER. The CDR3 runs to 15 residues. V lost 0 bases to trimming and J lost 5 bases, with 13 bases between them. This chain's CDR3 is CASSQDLGGRETQYF. CDR3 DNA sequence: TGCGCCAGCAGCCAAGATCTAGGTGGGCGTGAGACCCAGTACTTC.

This chain uses TRBV6-5 with TRBJ2-3, with 8 bases that match TRBD1. The CDR3 is made up of 15 amino acids. Trimming removed 5 bases from V and 0 bases from J; junction bases left unmatched: 4. Germline V gene data show CDR1 as MNHEY and CDR2 as SVGAGI. The DNA of the CDR3 is TGTGCCAGCAGTCCCCGACAGGGGAGCACAGATACGCAGTATTTT. Protein sequence: CASSPRQGSTDTQYF.

This clone has a single count. This rearrangement joins TRBV7-9 to TRBJ2-3; TRBD1 is a possible D gene (6 bases). The V gene's germline CDR1 is SEHNR and CDR2 FQNEAQ (reference sequence). V was pared by 4 bases and J by 4 bases, with 12 bases between. The CDR3 consists of 14 residues. The CDR3 loop reads CASSSGVGADTQYF. Written as DNA, the CDR3 is TGTGCCAGCAGCTCAGGGGTCGGGGCAGATACGCAGTATTTT.

This clone was detected only a few times. The chain couples TRBV19 to TRBJ1-1, with D hard to call. The CDR3 totals 14 residues. The V gene's germline CDR1 is LNHDA and CDR2 SQIVND (reference sequence). Trimming shortened V by 8 bases and J by 5 bases, and 18 bases separated the two germline ends. The CDR3 spells CASRTYPTVTEAFF. CDR3 in DNA: TGTGCCAGTCGTACGTACCCCACGGTAACTGAAGCTTTCTTT.

V is TRBV19 and J is TRBJ2-7; tentatively, D is TRBD1 or TRBD2 (6 bases each). The germline gives CDR1 LNHDA, CDR2 SQIVND (reference sequence). V lost 1 base, J lost 3 bases, and 16 bases lay in between. The CDR3 spans 16 residues. CDR3 residues: CASSIVHLGGNYEQYF. The CDR3 DNA reads as TGTGCCAGTAGTATAGTCCATCTCGGGGGCAACTACGAGCAGTACTTC.

The gene calls are TRBV25-1 and TRBJ2-2; 10 bases fit TRBD2. This CDR3 comprises 16 residues. The germline CDR1 and CDR2 sequences are MGHDK and SYGVNS. The trim removed 3 bases at V and 4 bases at J, leaving 5 bases unmatched. As DNA, the CDR3 is TGTGCCAGCAGTGATCCAGCGGGAGGGTTCACCGGGGAGCTGTTTTTT. Protein product: CASSDPAGGFTGELFF. The complete variable domain, with remaining parts taken from reference TRBV25-1 and TRBJ2-2, reads EADIYQTPRYLVIGTGKKITLECSQTMGHDKMYWYQQDPGMELHLIHYSYGVNSTEKGDLSSESTVSRIRTEHFPLTLESARPSHTSQYLCASSDPAGGFTGELFFGEGSRLTVL.

This chain links TRBV3-1 (or the pseudogene TRBV3-2) with TRBJ1-1; 7 bases align to TRBD1. V gave up 0 bases and J gave up 5 bases; unmatched junction bases: 6. Germline V CDR1 and CDR2: LGHDT, YNNKEL (reference sequence). CDR3 length: 15 amino acids. CDR3 loop: CASSQDTGVGTEAFF. CDR3 DNA sequence: TGTGCCAGCAGCCAAGATACAGGGGTAGGGACTGAAGCTTTCTTT.

CDR3 sequence (DNA): TGTGCCAGCAGTGAGCTCGGGGTTCGGAACGAGCAGTACTTC. Its translation is CASSELGVRNEQYF. The V call is TRBV2, the J call TRBJ2-7; a weak D match, TRBD2 (5 bases). Germline-derived CDR1 and CDR2 are SNHLY and FYNNEI. V was trimmed by 3 bases and J by 5 bases, leaving 14 bases between them. The CDR3 extends over 14 amino acids.

The chain combines TRBV3-1 (or the pseudogene TRBV3-2) with TRBJ2-7; 7 bases fit TRBD1. Germline CDR1 and CDR2: LGHDT and YNNKEL (reference sequence). This CDR3 spans 15 amino acids. V dropped 3 bases and J dropped 1; count of bases not matched to a gene: 6. CDR3 in amino acids: CASSQRTGRSYEQYF. DNA for the CDR3: TGTGCCAGCAGCCAGCGGACAGGAAGGTCCTACGAGCAGTACTTC.

This clone was observed once. This chain joins TRBV28 and TRBJ2-7; TRBD2 might be the D (5 bases). Germline V gives CDR1 MDHEN, CDR2 SYDVKM. The V and J ends lost 6 bases and 4 bases respectively, with 7 bases between them. The CDR3 consists of 11 residues. This chain's CDR3 is CASRLGYEQYF. The CDR3 DNA sequence: TGTGCCAGCAGACTAGGTTACGAGCAGTACTTC.

The chain carries TRBV20-1 and TRBJ1-5; D gene uncertain. The ends were cut back, 3 bases at V and 1 base at J, with 10 bases in the middle. The length of the CDR3 is 14 residues. From germline, CDR1 is DFQATT and CDR2 SNEGSKA (reference sequence). CDR3 nucleotides: TGCAGTGCTAGTCGGATTTTAAGCAATCAGCCCCAGCATTTT. As protein: CSASRILSNQPQHF.

The chain employs TRBV23-1 and TRBJ2-1; possibly TRBD1 for D (8 bases). TRBV23-1 is filed as an ORF, its function uncertain. The CDR3 covers 20 residues. Deletions cut 2 bases from V and 6 bases from J, with 29 bases between. The CDR3 region is CASSQTRTGSWREGLNEQFF. In DNA, the CDR3 is TGCGCCAGCAGTCAAACCCGGACAGGGTCTTGGAGGGAGGGGCTCAATGAGCAGTTCTTC.

V gene TRBV5-1 combines with J gene TRBJ2-1, with D possibly matching TRBD2 (6 bases). V shed 4 bases and J shed 2 bases, with 10 bases lying between them. Germline assignment: CDR1 SGHRS and CDR2 YFSETQ. The CDR3 length is 14 residues. This chain's CDR3 is CASSQDYPYNEQFF. The DNA of the CDR3 is TGCGCCAGCAGCCAGGACTATCCCTACAATGAGCAGTTCTTC.